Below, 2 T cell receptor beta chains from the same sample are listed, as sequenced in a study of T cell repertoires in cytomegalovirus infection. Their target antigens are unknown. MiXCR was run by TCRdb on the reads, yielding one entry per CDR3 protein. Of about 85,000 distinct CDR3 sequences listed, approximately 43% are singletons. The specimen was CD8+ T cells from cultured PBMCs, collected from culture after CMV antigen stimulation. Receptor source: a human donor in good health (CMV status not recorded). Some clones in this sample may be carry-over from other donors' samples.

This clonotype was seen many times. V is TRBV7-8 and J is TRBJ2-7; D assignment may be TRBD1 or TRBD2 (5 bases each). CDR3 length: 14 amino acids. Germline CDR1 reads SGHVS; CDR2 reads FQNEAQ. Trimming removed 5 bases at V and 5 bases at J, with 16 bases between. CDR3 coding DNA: TGTGCCAGCAGCCGGGACCACCCTGGCGACGAGCAGTACTTC. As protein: CASSRDHPGDEQYF.

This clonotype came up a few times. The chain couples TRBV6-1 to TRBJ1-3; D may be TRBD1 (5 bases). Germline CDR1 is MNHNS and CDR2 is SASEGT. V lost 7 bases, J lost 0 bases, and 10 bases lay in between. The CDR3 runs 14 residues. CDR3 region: CASNPTVSGNTIYF. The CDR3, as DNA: TGTGCCAGCAATCCGACAGTCTCTGGAAACACCATATATTTT.